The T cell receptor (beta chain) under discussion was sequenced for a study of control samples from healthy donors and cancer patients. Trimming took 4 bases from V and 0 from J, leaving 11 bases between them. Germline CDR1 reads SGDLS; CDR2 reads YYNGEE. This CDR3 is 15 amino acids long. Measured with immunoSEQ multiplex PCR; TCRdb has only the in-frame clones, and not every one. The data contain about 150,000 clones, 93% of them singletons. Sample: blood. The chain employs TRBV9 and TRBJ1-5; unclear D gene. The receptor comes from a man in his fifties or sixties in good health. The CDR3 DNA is TGTGCCAGCAGCCCGGGAGGATATAGCAATCAGCCCCAGCATTTT. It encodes CASSPGGYSNQPQHF.